This entry lists 15 T cell receptor beta chains sequenced from one sample in a study of blood T cell repertoires in COVID-19. TCRdb's table, derived via immunoSEQ multiplex PCR, lists solely in-frame clones and lacks some. The sample has fewer than 600,000 clones; over 75% are singletons. Sequencing was performed on PBMCs or T cells enriched from blood (not recorded which). These receptor sequences come from a middle-aged woman who had recovered from COVID-19.

This chain links TRBV7-2 with TRBJ2-1; possibly TRBD2 for D (5 bases). The V gene's germline CDR1 is SGHTA and CDR2 FQGNSA. V dropped 5 bases and J dropped 9 bases, with 17 bases sitting between them. The CDR3 loop spans 14 amino acids. DNA of the CDR3: TGTGCCAGCAGCCCGTCCCGGGGAAACGGTGAGCAGTTCTTC. Protein sequence: CASSPSRGNGEQFF.

The rearrangement uses TRBV10-3 and TRBJ2-1; D is ambiguous. The CDR3 totals 14 residues. Germline lookup yields CDR1 ENHRY and CDR2 SYGVKD. The ends were cut back, 0 bases at V and 7 bases at J, with 10 bases in the middle. This CDR3 reads CAISESTGGNEQFF. Written as DNA, the CDR3 is TGTGCCATCAGTGAGTCGACTGGTGGGAATGAGCAGTTCTTC.

The chain recombines TRBV4-3 with TRBJ2-2; TRBD2 aligns across 7 bases. Trimming cost V 0 bases and J 7 bases; bases outside gene matches: 17. CDR3 length equals 19 residues. From germline, CDR1 is LGHNA and CDR2 YSLEER. CDR3 residues: CASSQEVYSGLEVIGELFF. The CDR3 nucleotides are TGCGCCAGCAGCCAAGAAGTGTATAGTGGACTAGAAGTTATCGGGGAGCTGTTTTTT.

The chain has TRBV25-1 and TRBJ1-1; the match to TRBD1 covers 8 bases. J was trimmed by 4 bases and V by 3 bases; bases with no gene match: 10. The CDR3 consists of 16 residues. Germline V gene lookup returns CDR1 MGHDK and CDR2 SYGVNS. The DNA of the CDR3 is TGTGCCAGCAGTGACCCAAGGACAGGGCGGAGCACTGAAGCTTTCTTT. It translates to CASSDPRTGRSTEAFF.

The rearrangement links TRBV19 to TRBJ1-6; D remains ambiguous. Germline V gene data show CDR1 as LNHDA and CDR2 as SQIVND (reference sequence). Trimming removed 4 bases at V and 5 bases at J, with 15 bases between. There are 16 residues in the CDR3. CDR3 DNA: TGTGCCAGTAGTAAGGGAGCAAAGGGCAATAATTCACCCCTCCACTTT. Translating it yields CASSKGAKGNNSPLHF.

The V and J genes are TRBV4-3 and TRBJ2-1; 7 nucleotides match TRBD1. CDR1 LGHNA and CDR2 YSLEER come from the germline V gene. CDR3 length: 17 amino acids. V gave up 0 bases and J gave up 7 bases; unmatched junction bases: 12. The CDR3 is CASSQDVVTGLRNEQFF. The CDR3 DNA is TGCGCCAGCAGCCAAGATGTAGTGACAGGGCTTAGGAATGAGCAGTTCTTC.

The chain couples TRBV4-3 to TRBJ2-7; TRBD2 agrees at 13 bases. V lost 0 bases and J lost 2; bases outside the gene matches: 7. Germline V gene data show CDR1 as LGHNA and CDR2 as YSLEER. CDR3 size: 18 residues. The CDR3 sequence is CASSQDTPGLAGAYEQYF. CDR3 sequence (DNA): TGCGCCAGCAGCCAAGACACCCCCGGACTAGCGGGAGCCTACGAGCAGTACTTC.

The chain links TRBV11-3 to TRBJ1-2; D might be TRBD1 (5 bases). There are 13 residues in the CDR3. The ends were cut back, 7 bases at V and 8 bases at J, with 17 bases in the middle. Germline loops: CDR1 SGHNT, CDR2 YENEEA. This CDR3 reads CASTRDELRGYTF. The CDR3, as DNA: TGTGCCAGCACCAGGGATGAGCTACGGGGCTACACCTTC.

This rearrangement joins TRBV5-1 to TRBJ1-2; D gene ambiguous. V was cut by 4 bases and J by 5 bases, with 18 bases left in between. The CDR3 totals 15 residues. The germline CDR1 and CDR2 sequences are SGHRS and YFSETQ. Here the CDR3 DNA reads TGCGCCAGCAGCAGATTGGAAACGGGAGGATATGGCTACACCTTC. Translation: CASSRLETGGYGYTF.

This chain joins TRBV30 and TRBJ2-2; 7 bases line up with TRBD1. The CDR3 sequence is 15 residues long. Germline trimming cut 2 bases from V and 4 bases from J; bases unmatched to any gene: 7. CDR1 is GTSNPN and CDR2 is SVGIG in the germline V gene (reference sequence). The CDR3 region has the DNA TGTGCCTGGAGTTTCCCGGACAGGATCACCGGGGAGCTGTTTTTT. This codes for CAWSFPDRITGELFF.

V is TRBV13 and J is TRBJ2-3, with 13 bases lining up with TRBD2. In germline, CDR1 is PRHDT, CDR2 FYEKMQ (reference sequence). The CDR3 is 17 amino acids. V was pared by 4 bases and J by 2 bases, with 6 bases of the junction left unmatched. CDR3 in amino acids: CASSSRTSGSPTDTQYF. DNA of the CDR3: TGTGCCAGCAGCTCAAGGACTAGCGGGAGCCCCACAGATACGCAGTATTTT.

This chain uses TRBV25-1 with TRBJ2-1; unclear D gene. Trimming removed 1 base from V and 8 bases from J, with 18 bases in between. This CDR3 is built from 16 residues. Germline CDR1 MGHDK, CDR2 SYGVNS. The CDR3 nucleotides read TGTGCCAGCAGTGAATCGGGTTTTCAATTTAGGCATGAGCAGTTCTTC. Translating gives CASSESGFQFRHEQFF.

This chain connects TRBV5-8 to TRBJ2-7; D remains ambiguous. The CDR3 sequence is 15 residues long. Per the germline V gene, CDR1 is SGHTS and CDR2 is YDEGEE. The V end was cut by 3 bases, the J end by 6 bases, with 19 bases between. This CDR3 is CASSSTQIGVREQYF. The CDR3 DNA reads TGTGCCAGCAGCTCCACACAGATAGGCGTCCGCGAGCAGTACTTC.

In its sample, this clone was seen once. The chain uses TRBV30 and TRBJ1-5, with D possibly TRBD1 on 5 matching bases. This CDR3 spans 12 amino acids. Deletions cut 0 bases from V and 15 bases from J, with 15 bases between. In germline, CDR1 is GTSNPN, CDR2 SVGIG (reference sequence). This CDR3 reads CAWSVLGRVGHF. The DNA for the CDR3 is TGTGCCTGGAGTGTACTGGGGCGAGTGGGGCATTTT.

J is TRBJ1-5 and V is TRBV19; tentatively, D is TRBD1 (6 bases). The CDR3 is 11 residues long. V was cut by 5 bases and J by 9 bases, with 8 bases left in between. Germline V CDR1 and CDR2: LNHDA, SQIVND (reference sequence). The CDR3 here is CASSSTGPQHF. The CDR3 bases are TGTGCCAGTAGTTCGACAGGGCCCCAGCATTTT. Variable domain in full (rest from reference TRBV19 and TRBJ1-5): DGGITQSPKYLFRKEGQNVTLSCEQNLNHDAMYWYRQDPGQGLRLIYYSQIVNDFQKGDIAEGYSVSREKKESFPLTVTSAQKNPTAFYLCASSSTGPQHFGDGTRLSIL.